Shown below are 14 T cell receptor beta chains from a single sample sequenced in a study of tumor-infiltrating lymphocytes in primary liver carcinoma. RNA was extracted from whole blood without cell sorting, alongside germline DNA. Using a constant-region primer together with ProtoScript II reverse transcriptase, TCR beta cDNA was made from 500 ng of total RNA. Slightly modified ARM-PCR with three nested multiplex PCR rounds yielded TCR beta libraries. A C-beta reverse primer and TRBV1-TRBV30 forward primers served in each of the first two PCR rounds, at ten to eleven cycles apiece. TCRdb re-called the multiplex PCR reads with MiXCR, one entry per CDR3 protein. Among 300,000 to 350,000 distinct CDR3 sequences listed, about 65% were seen once. Source material: peripheral blood. All receptors come from a man aged 35 to 55 with primary liver carcinoma and hepatitis B virus infection.

Worth noting for this clonotype: This may be a read error, as it is one base from a much larger clone. As the CDR3 is not closed by the conserved phenylalanine or tryptophan, this likely results from a read error. This sequence joins TRBV4-1 and TRBJ1-4; D may be TRBD1 (5 bases). The CDR3 has 16 amino acids. Germline CDR1 reads MGHRA; CDR2 reads YSYEKL. V was clipped by 1 base and J by 5 bases, with 14 bases between them. CDR3 in DNA: TGCGCCAGCAGCCAAGTGATGTTACAGGAAAATGAAAAACTGTTTTCT. This encodes CASSQVMLQENEKLFS.

In regard to this clonotype: The junction and the germline gene differ at one end; a read error may be behind it. The chain has TRBV6-1 and TRBJ2-6; TRBD1 agrees at 12 bases. Germline V gene data show CDR1 as MNHNS and CDR2 as SASEGT. The CDR3 runs to 19 residues. Written as DNA, the CDR3 is TGTGCCAGCAGTTACCTTCCGGGACAGGGGGCGCCTGGGACCAACGCCCTGACTTTC. This sequence encodes CASSYLPGQGAPGTNALTF.

In regard to this clonotype: A much larger clone lies one base from this, so it may be a read error. The gene calls are TRBV4-1 and TRBJ2-1; possibly TRBD1 for D (5 bases). V lost 0 bases and J 4 bases, leaving 10 bases between the germline ends. CDR1 is MGHRA, CDR2 YSYEKL, per germline. The CDR3 is made up of 15 amino acids. CDR3 sequence (DNA): TGCGCCAGCAGCCAAGATTGGACACATTACAATGAGCAGTTCTTC. This sequence encodes CASSQDWTHYNEQFF.

On this clonotype: A read error may explain this, as a much larger clone is one base away. This chain joins TRBV28 and TRBJ2-2, with 7 bases lining up with TRBD1. The CDR3 extends over 14 amino acids. Per the germline V gene, CDR1 is MDHEN and CDR2 is SYDVKM. In DNA form, the CDR3 reads TGTGCCAACAGTTTAACAGGGGTACCCGGGGAGCTGTTTTTT. Translating gives CANSLTGVPGELFF. The whole variable domain, remainder taken from reference TRBV28 and TRBJ2-2, is DVKVTQSSRYLVKRTGEKVFLECVQDMDHENMFWYRQDPGLGLRLIYFSYDVKMKEKGDIPEGYSVSREKKERFSLILESASTNQTSMYLCANSLTGVPGELFFGEGSRLTVL.

Concerning this clonotype: The CDR3 ends on some other residue instead of the conserved phenylalanine or tryptophan, so this is likely a read error. The genes are TRBV12-3 or TRBV12-4 and TRBJ1-1; D is possibly TRBD1 (5 bases). Trimming left V 2 bases short and J 1 base short, with 8 bases between. The CDR3 runs 14 residues. DNA of the CDR3: TGTGCCAGCAGTTTAAGGACACCGAACACTGAAGCTTTCCTT. Translating gives CASSLRTPNTEAFL.

With regard to this clonotype: This may come from a read error, since a much larger clone is one base off. V gene TRBV5-5 combines with J gene TRBJ2-7; D is undetermined. Germline loops: CDR1 SGHKS, CDR2 YYEKEE (reference sequence). This CDR3 contains 15 residues. Trimming cost V 10 bases and J 2 bases, with 22 bases left between them. DNA of the CDR3: TGTGCCTGCGCGGCCACGTGCCACCCTGCCTACGAGCAGTACTTC. Encoded protein: CACAATCHPAYEQYF.

Concerning this clonotype itself: At one end, the junction sequence differs from germline, possibly due to a read error. The rearrangement uses TRBV6-1 and TRBJ2-1; 11 bases line up with TRBD2. Germline V gene data show CDR1 as MNHNS and CDR2 as SASEGT. The CDR3 sequence is 16 residues long. CDR3 region: CASSEVAGGTYNEQFF. In DNA form, the CDR3 reads TGTGCCAGCAGTGAGGTAGCGGGAGGGACCTATAATGAGCAGTTCTTC.

V is TRBV29-1 and J is TRBJ2-1, with 7 bases that match TRBD1. The CDR3 extends over 13 amino acids. CDR1 SQVTM and CDR2 ANQGSEA come from the germline V gene. V was pared by 2 bases and J by 8 bases, with 6 bases of the junction left unmatched. The CDR3 DNA follows: TGCAGCGTTGAAAAGGGACAGAGCGATGAGCAGTTCTTC. Encoded protein: CSVEKGQSDEQFF.

As regards this clonotype: A read error is likely, as this CDR3 ends without the conserved phenylalanine or tryptophan. This chain connects TRBV6-5 to TRBJ1-1; D is possibly TRBD1 (6 bases). The CDR3 totals 14 residues. CDR1 is MNHEY and CDR2 is SVGAGI in the germline V gene. V shed 5 bases and J shed 7 bases, with 17 bases lying between them. CDR3 amino acids: CASSNTGKVIEAFS. The CDR3, as DNA: TGTGCCAGCAGTAACACAGGGAAAGTGATTGAAGCTTTCTCT.

This sequence joins TRBV19 and TRBJ2-1, with 9 bases identical to TRBD2. The germline V gene encodes CDR1 LNHDA and CDR2 SQIVND (reference sequence). With V trimmed by 5 bases and J by 2 bases, 4 bases remained unmatched. The CDR3 has 15 residues. CDR3 nucleotide sequence: TGTGCCAGTAGTTCAGCGGGAGGCGCCTACAATGAGCAGTTCTTC. Translating it yields CASSSAGGAYNEQFF.

About this clonotype: Germline and junction disagree at one end, which may indicate a read error. V is TRBV11-2 and J is TRBJ2-7; 9 bases are a match to TRBD1. The V gene's germline CDR1 is SGHAT and CDR2 FQNNGV. This CDR3 has 15 residues. This CDR3 reads CACSQGTGRTYEQYF. The CDR3 nucleotides read TGTGCCTGCAGCCAAGGGACAGGGAGAACCTATGAGCAATACTTC.

There are many counts of this clonotype. The chain is built from TRBV29-1 and TRBJ2-7; D might be TRBD2 (6 bases). V lost 7 bases and J lost 2, with 15 bases in between. Germline lookup yields CDR1 SQVTM and CDR2 ANQGSEA. This CDR3 comprises 13 residues. The CDR3 nucleotides are TGCAGCGCTTTAGGACTACAAACCTACGAGCAGTACTTC. Encoded protein: CSALGLQTYEQYF.

On this clonotype: The conserved phenylalanine or tryptophan is not found at the CDR3 terminus, so this likely reflects a read error. J is TRBJ1-1 and V is TRBV10-3; D is ambiguous. Germline V gene data show CDR1 as ENHRY and CDR2 as SYGVKD. Trimming pared 4 bases from V and 1 base from J, leaving 7 bases between. CDR3 size: 13 residues. CDR3 nucleotides: TGTGCCATCAGTGCCCCAGAGAACACTGAAGCTTTCCTT. Translating gives CAISAPENTEAFL.

This clonotype was recorded at least ten times. V usage is TRBV4-3 and J usage is TRBJ2-1; D is unclear. Germline V gives CDR1 LGHNA, CDR2 YSLEER. Deletions cut 0 bases from V and 4 bases from J, with 13 bases between. The CDR3 spans 16 residues. CDR3 amino acids: CASSQEWLTTYNEQFF. CDR3 DNA sequence: TGCGCCAGCAGCCAAGAGTGGCTGACGACGTACAATGAGCAGTTCTTC.